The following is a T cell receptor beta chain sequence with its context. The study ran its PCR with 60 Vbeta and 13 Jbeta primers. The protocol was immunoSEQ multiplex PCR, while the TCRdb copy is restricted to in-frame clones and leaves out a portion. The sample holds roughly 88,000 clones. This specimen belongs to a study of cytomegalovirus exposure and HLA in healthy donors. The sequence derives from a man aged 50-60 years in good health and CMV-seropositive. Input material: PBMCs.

The CDR3 DNA reads as TGTGCCAGCAGCCCGAGTAGCTCTGGAAACACCATATATTTT. It encodes CASSPSSSGNTIYF. The J gene is TRBJ1-3, the V gene TRBV7-3; D unclear. Trimming shortened V by 5 bases and J by 0 bases, and 8 bases separated the two germline ends. This CDR3 contains 14 residues. The V gene's germline CDR1 is SGHTA and CDR2 FQGTGA. Supplemented by reference TRBV7-3 and TRBJ1-3, the full variable domain reads GAGVSQTPSNKVTEKGKYVELRCDPISGHTALYWYRQSLGQGPEFLIYFQGTGAADDSGLPNDRFFAVRPEGSVSTLKIQRTERGDSAVYLCASSPSSSGNTIYFGEGSWLTVV.